The following is a T cell receptor beta chain sequence with its context. Symptom resolution, clearance, or two negative PCRs marked donors in Cohort 3 as recovered. The CDR3 consists of 18 residues. Trimming at V came to 5 bases and at J to 2 bases, leaving 15 bases not matched to a gene. Germline assignment: CDR1 SGHVS and CDR2 FNYEAQ. The data are from a study of blood T cell repertoires in COVID-19. In the study overall: Acute-phase and convalescent COVID-19 samples originated in the United States, Italy and Spain.

As processed by the authors: Reference gene primer amplification yielded estimated nucleated cell counts. Assay used: immunoSEQ multiplex PCR; TCRdb lists only in-frame clones, some missing. The V and J calls and clone size were taken over from that table, and D and trimming were inferred from the DNA. The repertoire holds approximately 210,000 clones, under 90% seen once, with around 3.4% in the top ten. The sample consisted of PBMCs or T cells enriched from blood (not recorded which). The chain carries TRBV7-6 and TRBJ2-7, with 10 bases that match TRBD2. The TCR originated in a woman in her sixties who had recovered from COVID-19. CDR3 sequence: CASSQQPTSGTTTYEQYF. The CDR3 DNA reads TGTGCCAGCAGCCAACAACCTACTAGCGGGACTACCACCTACGAGCAGTACTTC. Combining the CDR3 with reference TRBV7-6 and TRBJ2-7 gives the whole variable domain GAGVSQSPRYKVTKRGQDVALRCDPISGHVSLYWYRQALGQGPEFLTYFNYEAQQDKSGLPNDRFSAERPEGSISTLTIQRTEQRDSAMYRCASSQQPTSGTTTYEQYFGPGTRLTVT.